This T cell receptor (beta chain) was identified in a study of T cells in Graves' hyperthyroidism and ophthalmopathy. Germline V lookup: CDR1 MNHEY, CDR2 SVGEGT. V lost 2 bases and J 3 bases, leaving 10 bases between the germline ends. The CDR3 loop spans 14 amino acids. TCR beta CDR3 regions were amplified from RNA transcripts. A first-round RT-PCR of the TCR CDR3 used the HTBI primer set. MiXCR, applied by TCRdb to the multiplex PCR reads, yields one record per CDR3 protein. Here the sample spans 350,000 or so distinct CDR3 sequences, less than 20% being singletons. Ophthalmopathy in the patients scored at least 3 on Clinical Activity Score and at least 4 on NOSPECS grade, lasting under 3 months. Together with thyroid ultrasound, orbital computed tomography, serum thyroxine and TRAb, clinical symptoms were used for diagnoses. This clonotype was detected many times.

The chain recombines TRBV6-2 or TRBV6-3 with TRBJ1-2; D unresolved. This TCR came from a woman aged 40 to 50 with Graves' ophthalmopathy. Sequencing input: blood. CDR3: CASSYAGSDYGYTF. As DNA, the CDR3 is TGTGCCAGCAGTTACGCGGGGTCTGACTATGGCTACACCTTC.